One TCR beta chain is described in this entry. Antigen: not known. The germline V gene has CDR1 SEHNR and CDR2 FQNEAQ (reference sequence). V lost 4 bases, J lost 4 bases, and 6 bases stayed unmatched. The CDR3 is 14 residues long. The sample belongs to a study of cytomegalovirus exposure and HLA in healthy donors. General study findings and limits: A link between a missense DCLRE1C variant and TCR beta V- and J-gene trimming emerged from a later analysis.

60 Vbeta and 13 Jbeta primers were used in PCR. Repertoires were generated with immunoSEQ multiplex PCR, while TCRdb's copy carries only in-frame clones and drops some. The data include 25,000 to 40,000 clones; the top ten clones carry approximately 4%. Input material: PBMCs. The V gene is TRBV7-9, the J gene TRBJ1-1; TRBD1 agrees at 7 bases. This receptor was identified in a middle-aged man in good health and CMV-seronegative. The CDR3 spells CASSSQGVSTEAFF. CDR3 sequence (DNA): TGTGCCAGCAGCTCTCAGGGGGTAAGCACTGAAGCTTTCTTT.